These T cell receptor beta chains were read from a single sample in a study of shared clonotypes between healthy human individuals. Clones were read by immunoSEQ multiplex PCR, and TCRdb kept only the in-frame ones, dropping some. The table shows 2 million or so clones, with about 95% occurring only once. Sequenced sample: naive CD8+ T cells sorted from blood. Receptor source: a young man in good health. CDR3s include the opening cysteine and the closing phenylalanine or tryptophan. The order of the fields is clone size, J gene, D gene, V gene, CDR3 DNA, CDR3 protein. A D gene is named only where the DNA matches it firmly. Part of the rows lack a size; the others show once, few, many or a class for expanded clones.

clone size: .
J gene: TRBJ2-2
D gene: .
V gene: TRBV6-1
CDR3 DNA: TGTGCCAGCAGTGAACAGGGGACCACCGGGGAGCTGTTTTTT
CDR3 protein: CASSEQGTTGELFF

clone size: .
J gene: TRBJ1-5
D gene: .
V gene: TRBV10-3
CDR3 DNA: TGTGCACCAAGAGTCCTTGGCAATCAGCCCCAGCATTTT
CDR3 protein: CAPRVLGNQPQHF

clone size: .
J gene: TRBJ2-5
D gene: .
V gene: TRBV28
CDR3 DNA: TGTGCCAGCAGTTTATCGGGGTGGGGCGGACCACAAGAGACCCAGTACTTC
CDR3 protein: CASSLSGWGGPQETQYF

clone size: .
J gene: TRBJ2-3
D gene: TRBD2
V gene: TRBV6-1
CDR3 DNA: TGTGCCAGCAGTGGTTATAGCGGGGGAACCACAGATACGCAGTATTTT
CDR3 protein: CASSGYSGGTTDTQYF

clone size: .
J gene: TRBJ1-1
D gene: .
V gene: TRBV10-3
CDR3 DNA: TGTGCCATCAGTGAACTTAGGGGGTCGGAAGCTTTCTTT
CDR3 protein: CAISELRGSEAFF

clone size: .
J gene: TRBJ2-1
D gene: .
V gene: TRBV5-4
CDR3 DNA: TGTGCCAGCAGCTTGTCTCCGGGAGCGACCTACAATGAGCAGTTCTTC
CDR3 protein: CASSLSPGATYNEQFF

clone size: .
J gene: TRBJ2-1
D gene: TRBD1
V gene: TRBV10-3
CDR3 DNA: TGTGCCATCAGTGGGTTACTGAGACAGGGAACCCCTAGCTCCTACAATGAGCAGTTCTTC
CDR3 protein: CAISGLLRQGTPSSYNEQFF

clone size: .
J gene: TRBJ2-7
D gene: TRBD1
V gene: TRBV6-5
CDR3 DNA: TGTGCCAGCAGTTCGTTCCAAGGGACAGGATTCTACGAGCAGTACTTC
CDR3 protein: CASSSFQGTGFYEQYF

clone size: .
J gene: TRBJ2-7
D gene: TRBD2
V gene: TRBV27
CDR3 DNA: TGTGCCAGCAGTTTATTAGCGGGAGGGTACGAGCAGTACTTC
CDR3 protein: CASSLLAGGYEQYF

clone size: once
J gene: TRBJ1-1
D gene: .
V gene: TRBV15
CDR3 DNA: TGTGCCACCAGCAGAAGCACAGGGGAAGCTTTCTTT
CDR3 protein: CATSRSTGEAFF

clone size: .
J gene: TRBJ1-5
D gene: .
V gene: TRBV7-9
CDR3 DNA: TGTGCCAGCAGCTTTGGGGGCGTTGATCAGCCCCAGCATTTT
CDR3 protein: CASSFGGVDQPQHF

clone size: .
J gene: TRBJ2-5
D gene: .
V gene: TRBV29-1
CDR3 DNA: TGCAGCGTCCTTCCCTCTACTTCGACAATACGAGAGACCCAGTACTTC
CDR3 protein: CSVLPSTSTIRETQYF

clone size: .
J gene: TRBJ1-1
D gene: .
V gene: TRBV4-3
CDR3 DNA: TGCGCCAGCAGCCCTTCGTTAGGGGACACTGAAGCTTTCTTT
CDR3 protein: CASSPSLGDTEAFF

clone size: .
J gene: TRBJ1-1
D gene: .
V gene: TRBV5-1
CDR3 DNA: TGCGCCAGCAGCTTGTATGAGGGGAACACTGAAGCTTTCTTT
CDR3 protein: CASSLYEGNTEAFF

clone size: .
J gene: TRBJ1-2
D gene: .
V gene: TRBV5-4
CDR3 DNA: TGTGCCAGCAGCTTGGGACAGGCCTTGGGGACCTTC
CDR3 protein: CASSLGQALGTF

clone size: .
J gene: TRBJ2-7
D gene: TRBD2
V gene: TRBV4-3
CDR3 DNA: TGCGCCAGCAGCCAACTGGGCGGGAGAGACGAGCAGTACTTC
CDR3 protein: CASSQLGGRDEQYF

clone size: .
J gene: TRBJ2-5
D gene: .
V gene: TRBV7-9
CDR3 DNA: TGTGCCAGCAGCTTATGGGCCGGCGGGGAAAACCAAGAGACCCAGTACTTC
CDR3 protein: CASSLWAGGENQETQYF

clone size: .
J gene: TRBJ1-1
D gene: .
V gene: TRBV16
CDR3 DNA: TGTGCCAGCAGCCAATCGTTCGGGACTGAAGCTTTCTTT
CDR3 protein: CASSQSFGTEAFF

clone size: .
J gene: TRBJ2-1
D gene: TRBD1
V gene: TRBV27
CDR3 DNA: TGTGCCAGCAGTTCACAGGGGGCTTACAATGAGCAGTTCTTC
CDR3 protein: CASSSQGAYNEQFF

clone size: .
J gene: TRBJ2-7
D gene: TRBD2
V gene: TRBV7-8
CDR3 DNA: TGTGCCAGCAGCTTATCTGGGGAGGGATTCAGTAACGAGCAGTACTTC
CDR3 protein: CASSLSGEGFSNEQYF

clone size: .
J gene: TRBJ2-1
D gene: TRBD1
V gene: TRBV7-9
CDR3 DNA: TGTGCCAGCAGCACAAAGGTAGTGGGACAGTATCACAATGAGCAGTTCTTC
CDR3 protein: CASSTKVVGQYHNEQFF

clone size: .
J gene: TRBJ2-7
D gene: TRBD1
V gene: TRBV7-9
CDR3 DNA: TGTGCCAGCAGCTTACCCCCTGGGACAGCCAACATCGGGTACTTC
CDR3 protein: CASSLPPGTANIGYF

clone size: .
J gene: TRBJ1-1
D gene: .
V gene: TRBV5-6
CDR3 DNA: TGTGCCAGCAGCGGCGTCAGTGAATCGAACACTGAAGCTTTCTTT
CDR3 protein: CASSGVSESNTEAFF

clone size: .
J gene: TRBJ2-4
D gene: .
V gene: TRBV15
CDR3 DNA: TGTGCCACCAGCAGAGGGACGGGGGGCGACATCATTCAGTACTTC
CDR3 protein: CATSRGTGGDIIQYF

clone size: .
J gene: TRBJ1-2
D gene: .
V gene: TRBV2
CDR3 DNA: TGTGCCAGCAGTGAAATGGGGCGCAATCTTAACTATGGCTACACCTTC
CDR3 protein: CASSEMGRNLNYGYTF

clone size: .
J gene: TRBJ1-1
D gene: TRBD1
V gene: TRBV27
CDR3 DNA: TGTGCCAGCACCCCCTCGACAGGGAACGTTGGCACTGAAGCTTTCTTT
CDR3 protein: CASTPSTGNVGTEAFF

clone size: .
J gene: TRBJ2-7
D gene: .
V gene: TRBV5-6
CDR3 DNA: TGTGCCAGCAGCTACCCCCGGGGGGCGATCTACGAGCAGTACTTC
CDR3 protein: CASSYPRGAIYEQYF

clone size: .
J gene: TRBJ1-1
D gene: TRBD1
V gene: TRBV6-5
CDR3 DNA: TGTGCCAGCAGCCAGACAGGGTGGGGCACTGAAGCTTTCTTT
CDR3 protein: CASSQTGWGTEAFF

clone size: .
J gene: TRBJ1-1
D gene: TRBD1
V gene: TRBV28
CDR3 DNA: TGTGCCAGCAGCACCCTGACCAGGGGGAGGAACACTGAAGCTTTCTTT
CDR3 protein: CASSTLTRGRNTEAFF

clone size: few
J gene: TRBJ1-1
D gene: .
V gene: TRBV5-1
CDR3 DNA: TGCGCCAGCAGCTTGCGGGTCGGGGGCCCTGAAGCTTTCTTT
CDR3 protein: CASSLRVGGPEAFF

clone size: .
J gene: TRBJ2-2
D gene: TRBD1
V gene: TRBV15
CDR3 DNA: TGTGCCACCAGCAGGGGACAGTCCACCGGGGAGCTGTTTTTT
CDR3 protein: CATSRGQSTGELFF